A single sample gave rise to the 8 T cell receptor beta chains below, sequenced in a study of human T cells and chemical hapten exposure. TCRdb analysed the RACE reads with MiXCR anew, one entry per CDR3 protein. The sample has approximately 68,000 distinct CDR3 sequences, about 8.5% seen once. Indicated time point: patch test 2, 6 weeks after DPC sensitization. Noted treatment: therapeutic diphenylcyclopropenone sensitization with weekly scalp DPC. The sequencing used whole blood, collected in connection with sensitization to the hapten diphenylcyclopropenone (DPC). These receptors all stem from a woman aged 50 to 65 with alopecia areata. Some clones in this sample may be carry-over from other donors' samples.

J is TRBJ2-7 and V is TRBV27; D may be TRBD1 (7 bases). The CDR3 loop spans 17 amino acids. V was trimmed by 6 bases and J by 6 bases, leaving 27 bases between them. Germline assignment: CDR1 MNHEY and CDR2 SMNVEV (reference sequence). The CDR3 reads CASSSTPPRAGGSEQYF. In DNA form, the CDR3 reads TGTGCCAGCAGCTCCACGCCCCCTAGGGCAGGGGGGAGCGAGCAGTACTTC.

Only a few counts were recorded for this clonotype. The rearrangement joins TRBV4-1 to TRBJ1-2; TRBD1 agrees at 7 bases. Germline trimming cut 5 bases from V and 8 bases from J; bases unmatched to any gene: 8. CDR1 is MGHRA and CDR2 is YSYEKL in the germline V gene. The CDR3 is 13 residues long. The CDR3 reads CASSSTGEGGYTF. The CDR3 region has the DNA TGCGCCAGCAGCTCTACAGGGGAAGGGGGCTACACCTTC.

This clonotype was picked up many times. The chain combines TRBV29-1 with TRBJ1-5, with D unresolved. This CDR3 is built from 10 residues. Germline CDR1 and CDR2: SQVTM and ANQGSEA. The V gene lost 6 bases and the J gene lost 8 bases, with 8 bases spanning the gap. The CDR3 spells CSVGNEPQHF. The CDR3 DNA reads TGCAGCGTGGGGAATGAGCCCCAGCATTTT.

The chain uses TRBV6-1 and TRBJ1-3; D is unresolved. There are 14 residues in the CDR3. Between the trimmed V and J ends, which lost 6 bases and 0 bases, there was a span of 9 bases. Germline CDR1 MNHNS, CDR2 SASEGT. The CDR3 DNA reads TGTGCCAGCAGCAGTACCCGCTCTGGAAACACCATATATTTT. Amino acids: CASSSTRSGNTIYF.

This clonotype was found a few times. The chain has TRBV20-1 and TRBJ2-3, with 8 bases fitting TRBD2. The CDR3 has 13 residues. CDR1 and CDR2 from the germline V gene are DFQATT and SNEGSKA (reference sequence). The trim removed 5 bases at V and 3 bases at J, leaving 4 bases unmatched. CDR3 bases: TGCAGTGCTGGTTTAGCGGGGACAGATACGCAGTATTTT. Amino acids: CSAGLAGTDTQYF.

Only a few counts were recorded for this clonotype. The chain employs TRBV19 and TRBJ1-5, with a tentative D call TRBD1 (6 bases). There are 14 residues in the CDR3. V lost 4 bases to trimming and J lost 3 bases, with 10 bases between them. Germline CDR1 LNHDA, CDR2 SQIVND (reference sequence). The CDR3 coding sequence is TGTGCCAGTAGTACGACAGGAGACAATCAGCCCCAGCATTTT. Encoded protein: CASSTTGDNQPQHF.

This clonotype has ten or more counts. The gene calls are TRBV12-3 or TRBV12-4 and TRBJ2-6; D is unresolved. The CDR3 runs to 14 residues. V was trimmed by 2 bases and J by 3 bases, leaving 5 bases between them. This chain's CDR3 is CASSLFVGANVLTF. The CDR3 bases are TGTGCCAGCAGTTTATTCGTTGGGGCCAACGTCCTGACTTTC.

The CDR3 loop is CASSLDRPYEQYF. In nucleotides, the CDR3 is TGTGCCAGCAGCTTAGATCGACCCTACGAGCAGTACTTC. The rearrangement uses TRBV11-2 and TRBJ2-7; no firm D call. Germline-derived CDR1 and CDR2 are SGHAT and FQNNGV. CDR3 size: 13 residues. Trimming shortened V by 0 bases and J by 2 bases, and 5 bases separated the two germline ends.